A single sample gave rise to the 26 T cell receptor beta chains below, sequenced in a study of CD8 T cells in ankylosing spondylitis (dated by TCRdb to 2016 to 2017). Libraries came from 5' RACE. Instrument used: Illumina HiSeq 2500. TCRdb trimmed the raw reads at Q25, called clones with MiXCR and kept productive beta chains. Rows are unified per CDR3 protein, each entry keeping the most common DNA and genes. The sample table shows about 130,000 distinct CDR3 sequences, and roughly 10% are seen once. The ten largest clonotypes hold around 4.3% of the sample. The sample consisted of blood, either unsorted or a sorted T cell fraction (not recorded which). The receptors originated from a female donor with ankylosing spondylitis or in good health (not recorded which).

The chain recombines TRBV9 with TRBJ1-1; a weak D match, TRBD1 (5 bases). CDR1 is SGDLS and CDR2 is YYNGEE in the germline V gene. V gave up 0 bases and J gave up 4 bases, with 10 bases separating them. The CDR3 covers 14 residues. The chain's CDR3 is CASSVVGEVTEAFF. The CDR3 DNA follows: TGTGCCAGCAGCGTAGTGGGGGAGGTCACTGAAGCTTTCTTT.

The CDR3 DNA reads TGTGCCAGCAGCCAAGACTGGGTGAACACTGAAGCTTTCTTT. Its protein product is CASSQDWVNTEAFF. The genes are TRBV3-1 and TRBJ1-1; no firm D call. The germline V and J ends were trimmed by 0 bases and 0 bases, with 5 bases remaining between them. The CDR3 is made up of 14 amino acids. CDR1 and CDR2 (germline): LGHDT, YNNKEL (reference sequence). Looking up the rest from reference TRBV3-1 and TRBJ1-1 gives the full variable domain: DTAVSQTPKYLVTQMGNDKSIKCEQNLGHDTMYWYKQDSKKFLKIMFSYNNKELIINETVPNRFSPKSPDKAHLNLHINSLELGDSAVYFCASSQDWVNTEAFFGQGTRLTVV.

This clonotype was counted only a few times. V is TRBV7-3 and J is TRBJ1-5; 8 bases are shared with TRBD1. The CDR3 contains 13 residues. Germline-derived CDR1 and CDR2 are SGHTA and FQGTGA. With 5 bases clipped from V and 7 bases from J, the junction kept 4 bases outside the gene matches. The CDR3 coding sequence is TGTGCCAGCAGCCCCGGACAGGGCCAGCCCCAGCATTTT. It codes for CASSPGQGQPQHF.

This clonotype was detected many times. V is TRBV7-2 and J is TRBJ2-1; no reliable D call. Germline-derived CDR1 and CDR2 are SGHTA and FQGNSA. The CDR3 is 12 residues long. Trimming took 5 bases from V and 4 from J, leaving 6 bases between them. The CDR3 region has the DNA TGTGCCAGCAGCGGAAATTACAATGAGCAGTTCTTC. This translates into CASSGNYNEQFF.

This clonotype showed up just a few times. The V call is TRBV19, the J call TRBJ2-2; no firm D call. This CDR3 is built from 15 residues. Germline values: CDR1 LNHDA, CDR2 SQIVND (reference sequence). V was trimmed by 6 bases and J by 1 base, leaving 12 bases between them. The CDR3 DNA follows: TGTGCCAGTAGGGCGGCAGGCGGGAACACCGGGGAGCTGTTTTTT. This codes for CASRAAGGNTGELFF.

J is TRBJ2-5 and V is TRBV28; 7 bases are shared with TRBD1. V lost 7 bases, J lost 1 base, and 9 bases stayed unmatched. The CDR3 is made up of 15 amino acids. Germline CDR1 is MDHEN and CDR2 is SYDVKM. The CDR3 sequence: CASIEAGTVQETQYF. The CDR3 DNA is TGTGCCAGCATAGAGGCCGGGACAGTCCAAGAGACCCAGTACTTC.

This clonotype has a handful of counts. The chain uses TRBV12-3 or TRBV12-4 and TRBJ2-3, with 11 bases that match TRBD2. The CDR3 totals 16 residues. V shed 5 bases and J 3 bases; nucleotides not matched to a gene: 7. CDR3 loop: CASSILAGGGTDTQYF. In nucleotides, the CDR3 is TGTGCCAGCAGTATCCTAGCGGGAGGAGGGACAGATACGCAGTATTTT.

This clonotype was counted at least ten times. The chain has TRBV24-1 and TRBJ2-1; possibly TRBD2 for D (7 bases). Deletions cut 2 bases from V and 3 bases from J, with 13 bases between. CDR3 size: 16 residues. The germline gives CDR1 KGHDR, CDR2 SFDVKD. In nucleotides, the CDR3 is TGTGCCACCAGTGATTCTGGGGGCGGGAGCTACAATGAGCAGTTCTTC. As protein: CATSDSGGGSYNEQFF.

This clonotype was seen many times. For the CDR3, the DNA is TGTGCCAGCAGTGGTAGCTACACTGCGGGCATTCAGTACTTC. It yields the protein CASSGSYTAGIQYF. The chain combines TRBV2 with TRBJ2-4; D is possibly TRBD2 (5 bases). The CDR3 has 14 residues. Trimming took 4 bases from V and 9 from J, leaving 16 bases between them. Per the germline V gene, CDR1 is SNHLY and CDR2 is FYNNEI.

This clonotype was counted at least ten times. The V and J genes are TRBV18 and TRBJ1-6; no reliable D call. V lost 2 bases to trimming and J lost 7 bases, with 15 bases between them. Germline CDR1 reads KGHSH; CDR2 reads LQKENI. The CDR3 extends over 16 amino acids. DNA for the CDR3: TGTGCCAGCTCACCAGGATTCACAGAACCGAATTCACCCCTCCACTTT. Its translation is CASSPGFTEPNSPLHF.

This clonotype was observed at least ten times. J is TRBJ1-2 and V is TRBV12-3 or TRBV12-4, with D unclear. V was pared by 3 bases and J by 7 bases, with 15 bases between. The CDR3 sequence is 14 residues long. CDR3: CASSFGRPTTGYTF. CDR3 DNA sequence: TGTGCCAGCAGTTTTGGGCGGCCAACAACTGGCTACACCTTC.

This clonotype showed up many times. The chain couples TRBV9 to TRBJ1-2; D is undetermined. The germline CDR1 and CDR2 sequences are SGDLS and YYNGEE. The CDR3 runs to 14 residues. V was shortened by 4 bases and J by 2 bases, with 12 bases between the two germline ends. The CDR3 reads CASSKGIENYGYTF. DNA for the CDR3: TGTGCCAGCAGCAAAGGGATAGAAAACTATGGCTACACCTTC.

The CDR3 DNA sequence: TGTGCCACCTGCCAAGATTACGGGACAGGGGTTATCAATGAGCAGTTCTTC. Translating gives CATCQDYGTGVINEQFF. The V gene is TRBV3-1, the J gene TRBJ2-1, with 10 bases aligning to TRBD1. The CDR3 totals 17 residues. Germline-derived CDR1 and CDR2 are LGHDT and YNNKEL (reference sequence). The V gene end was trimmed by 10 bases and the J gene end by 6 bases; junction bases not matched to a gene: 18.

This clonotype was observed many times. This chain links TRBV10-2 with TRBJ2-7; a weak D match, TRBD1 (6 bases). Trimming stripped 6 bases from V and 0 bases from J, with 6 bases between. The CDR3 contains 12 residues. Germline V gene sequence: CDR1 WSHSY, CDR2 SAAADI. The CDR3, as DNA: TGCGCCAGCAGGGACAGCTCCTACGAGCAGTACTTC. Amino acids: CASRDSSYEQYF.

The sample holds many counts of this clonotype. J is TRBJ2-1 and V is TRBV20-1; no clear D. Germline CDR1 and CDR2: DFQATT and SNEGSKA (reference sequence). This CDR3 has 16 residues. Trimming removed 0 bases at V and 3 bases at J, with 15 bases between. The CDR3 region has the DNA TGCAGTGCTAGAGACGTGAGCCCACTATTCTACAATGAGCAGTTCTTC. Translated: CSARDVSPLFYNEQFF.

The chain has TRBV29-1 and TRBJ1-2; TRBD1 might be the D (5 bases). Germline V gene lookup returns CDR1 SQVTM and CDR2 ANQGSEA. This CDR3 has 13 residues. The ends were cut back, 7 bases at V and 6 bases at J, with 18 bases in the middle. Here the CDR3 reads CSGRDSLGDGYTF. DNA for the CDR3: TGCAGCGGTAGGGACTCCCTGGGGGATGGCTACACCTTC.

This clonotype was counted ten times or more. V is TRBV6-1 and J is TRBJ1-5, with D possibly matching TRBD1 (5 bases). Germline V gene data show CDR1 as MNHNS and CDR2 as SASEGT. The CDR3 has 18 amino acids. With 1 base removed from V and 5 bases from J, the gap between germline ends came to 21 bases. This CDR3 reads CASSEGGPGYGGHQPQHF. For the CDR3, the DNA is TGTGCCAGCAGTGAAGGGGGCCCGGGGTACGGAGGGCATCAGCCCCAGCATTTT.

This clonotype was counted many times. The CDR3 coding sequence is TGCGCCAGCAGCTGGACAGGGCAGGTAACTGAAGCTTTCTTT. This encodes CASSWTGQVTEAFF. The rearrangement joins TRBV5-1 to TRBJ1-1, with TRBD1 identical over 8 bases. J gave up 5 bases and V 3 bases, and 6 bases lay outside the gene matches. The CDR3 totals 14 residues. Germline-derived CDR1 and CDR2 are SGHRS and YFSETQ.

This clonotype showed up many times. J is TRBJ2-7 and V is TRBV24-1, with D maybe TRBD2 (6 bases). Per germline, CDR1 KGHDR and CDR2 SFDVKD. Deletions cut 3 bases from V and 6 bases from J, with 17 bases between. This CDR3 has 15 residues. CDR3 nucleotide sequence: TGTGCCACCAGTGATGCCGGGACTGATGCCGGCGAGCAGTACTTC. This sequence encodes CATSDAGTDAGEQYF.

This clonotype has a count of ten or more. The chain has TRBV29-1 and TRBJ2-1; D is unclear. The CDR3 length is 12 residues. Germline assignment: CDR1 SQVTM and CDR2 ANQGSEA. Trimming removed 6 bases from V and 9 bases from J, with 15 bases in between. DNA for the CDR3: TGCAGCGTCTCCCCGACCCGTGGTGAGCAGTTCTTC. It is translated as CSVSPTRGEQFF.

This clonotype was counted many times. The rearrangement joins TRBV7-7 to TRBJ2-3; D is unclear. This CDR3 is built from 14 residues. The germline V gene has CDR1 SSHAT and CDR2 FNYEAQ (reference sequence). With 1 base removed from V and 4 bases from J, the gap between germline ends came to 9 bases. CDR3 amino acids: CASSLGPIADTQYF. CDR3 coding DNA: TGTGCCAGCAGCTTAGGCCCGATAGCAGATACGCAGTATTTT. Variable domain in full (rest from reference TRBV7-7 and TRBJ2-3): GAGVSQSPRYKVTKRGQDVTLRCDPISSHATLYWYQQALGQGPEFLTYFNYEAQPDKSGLPSDRFSAERPEGSISTLTIQRTEQRDSAMYRCASSLGPIADTQYFGPGTRLTVL.

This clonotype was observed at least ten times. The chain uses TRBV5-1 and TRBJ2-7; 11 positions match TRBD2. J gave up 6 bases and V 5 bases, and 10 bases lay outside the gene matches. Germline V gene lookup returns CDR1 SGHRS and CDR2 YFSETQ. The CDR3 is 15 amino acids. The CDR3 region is CASSLLAGALVEQYF. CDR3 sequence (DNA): TGCGCCAGCAGTTTACTAGCGGGAGCTCTCGTCGAGCAGTACTTC.

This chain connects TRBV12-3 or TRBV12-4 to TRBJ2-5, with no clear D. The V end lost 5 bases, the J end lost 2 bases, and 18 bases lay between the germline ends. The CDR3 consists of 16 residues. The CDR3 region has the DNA TGTGCCAGCAGTCCCCTTGGCCCCGCAGCTCAAGAGACCCAGTACTTC. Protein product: CASSPLGPAAQETQYF.

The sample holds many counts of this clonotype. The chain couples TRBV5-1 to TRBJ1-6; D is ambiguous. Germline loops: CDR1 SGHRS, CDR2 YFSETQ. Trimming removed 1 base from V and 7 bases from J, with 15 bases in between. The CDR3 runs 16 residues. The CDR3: CASSLNWARENSPLHF. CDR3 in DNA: TGCGCCAGCAGCTTGAACTGGGCCCGGGAAAATTCACCCCTCCACTTT.

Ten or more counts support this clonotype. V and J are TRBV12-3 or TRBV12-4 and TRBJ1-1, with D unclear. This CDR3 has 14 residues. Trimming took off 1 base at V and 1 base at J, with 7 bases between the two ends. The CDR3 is CASSLVETNTEAFF. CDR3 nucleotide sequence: TGTGCCAGCAGTTTAGTGGAGACGAACACTGAAGCTTTCTTT.

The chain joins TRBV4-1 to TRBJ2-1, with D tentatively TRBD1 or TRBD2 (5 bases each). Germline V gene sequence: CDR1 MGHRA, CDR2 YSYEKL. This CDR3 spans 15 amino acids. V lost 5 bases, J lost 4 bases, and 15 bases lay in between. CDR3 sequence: CASSTGTPPYNEQFF. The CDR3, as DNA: TGCGCCAGCAGCACCGGGACCCCCCCTTACAATGAGCAGTTCTTC.